This TCR beta chain comes out of a study of ipilimumab plus nivolumab after autologous stem cell transplantation. For the study at large: Patients received a median of roughly 5 ipilimumab and roughly eight nivolumab doses. DLBCL patients had primary refractory or relapsed disease.

The CDR3 loop spans 12 amino acids. Trimming took 7 bases from V and 7 from J; bases not matched to a gene: 6. The germline V gene encodes CDR1 MNHEY and CDR2 SVGAGI. Assay: immunoSEQ multiplex PCR; the TCRdb copy retains only in-frame clones and omits some. In the table there are roughly 86,000 clones, 83% of which are singletons. Patients got ipilimumab 1 mg/kg beginning 14 to 28 days post-transplant. Through week 26, nivolumab 3 mg/kg IV was given weeks 1, 4, 7, 10, then biweekly. This chain links TRBV6-5 with TRBJ1-2; 7 bases are shared with TRBD1. The material sequenced was PBMCs, taken in a trial of ipilimumab plus nivolumab as post-transplant consolidation. The source is a male donor with diffuse large B-cell lymphoma. The CDR3: CASTTGEGGYTF. CDR3 bases: TGTGCCAGCACCACAGGGGAGGGTGGCTACACCTTC.